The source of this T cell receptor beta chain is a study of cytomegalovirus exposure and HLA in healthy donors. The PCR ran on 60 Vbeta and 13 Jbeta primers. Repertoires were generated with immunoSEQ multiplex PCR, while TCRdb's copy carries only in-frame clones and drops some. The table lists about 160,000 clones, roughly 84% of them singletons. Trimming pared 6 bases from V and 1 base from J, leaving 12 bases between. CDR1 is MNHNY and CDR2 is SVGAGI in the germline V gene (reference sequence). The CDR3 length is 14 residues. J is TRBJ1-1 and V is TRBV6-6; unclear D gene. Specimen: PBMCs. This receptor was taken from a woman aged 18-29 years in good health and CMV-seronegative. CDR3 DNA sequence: TGTGCCAGCAGGATGGGAGGGCAGAACACTGAAGCTTTCTTT. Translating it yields CASRMGGQNTEAFF.